This T cell receptor (beta chain) was found in a study of blood T cell repertoires in COVID-19. About the study: PBMCs, B-cell-depleted T cells, or T cells provided the cDNA or gDNA that made up the material.

Assay: immunoSEQ multiplex PCR; the TCRdb copy retains only in-frame clones and omits some. Of a few hundred thousand clones in the sample, about 86% are singletons; the top ten hold approximately 15%. Trimming removed 6 bases at V and 4 bases at J, with 10 bases between. The germline V gene encodes CDR1 SGHKS and CDR2 YYEKEE (reference sequence). The CDR3 has 12 amino acids. This chain links TRBV5-5 with TRBJ1-1; weak D call: TRBD1 (6 bases). Sequenced material: peripheral blood. The sequence was collected from a person between 70 and 80 years old with COVID-19, enrolled during active disease. The CDR3 is CASNKGGTEAFF. DNA of the CDR3: TGTGCCAGCAATAAAGGGGGCACTGAAGCTTTCTTT.